This T cell receptor (beta chain) emerged from a study of blood T cell repertoires in COVID-19. On the study more broadly: Samples of COVID-19 (acute and convalescent) were obtained from the United States, Italy and Spain. T cells, B-cell-depleted T cells, or PBMCs provided the cDNA or gDNA that served as material.

Germline V gene sequence: CDR1 MNHEY, CDR2 SVGAGI. The CDR3 consists of 15 residues. The V and J ends lost 5 bases and 9 bases respectively, with 17 bases between them. This table comes from immunoSEQ multiplex PCR, and its TCRdb copy is limited to in-frame clones, with some not included. The data hold 65,000 to 85,000 clones, with approximately 86% observed a single time. Patients at the Seattle site were enrolled during active infection and followed longitudinally. Sequencing was carried out using peripheral blood. The rearrangement uses TRBV6-5 and TRBJ1-6; D possibly corresponds to TRBD1 (6 bases). This TCR was recovered from an older man with COVID-19, enrolled during active disease. CDR3 residues: CASSPPQGRGSPLHF. The CDR3 DNA reads as TGTGCCAGCAGTCCACCCCAGGGGAGAGGTTCACCCCTCCACTTT.